This TCR beta chain was found in a study of lymphopenia after photon versus proton radiotherapy. CDR1 and CDR2 (germline): SGHDT, YYEEEE. J gave up 5 bases and V 0 bases, and 10 bases lay outside the gene matches. This CDR3 region has 17 residues. TCRdb keeps only in-frame clones here, not all; method: immunoSEQ multiplex PCR. The table includes fewer than 70,000 clones, around 86% detected once. Study-level results: Proton therapy kept repertoires fairly stable, unlike photons, which gained effector/memory cells.

Worth noting for this clone: Its antigen is not known.

The clonotype comes from an elderly man with esophageal cancer. V gene TRBV5-6 combines with J gene TRBJ2-7, with 11 bases lining up with TRBD1. The sequencing here drew on peripheral blood, taken from a patient treated with proton-based radiotherapy. The CDR3 coding sequence is TGTGCCAGCAGCTTGGGGATGCCGGGACAGGGGGGCCACGAGCAGTACTTC. Its protein is CASSLGMPGQGGHEQYF.